Here is one T cell receptor beta chain with its context. Its antigen remains unidentified. Within one base of it there is no much larger clone, and no base qualities were kept. Including the terminal cysteine and phenylalanine, the CDR3 comprises 15 residues. Kept here is only the CDR3 DNA, which spans 45 bases and is read in frame from base 1. CDR1 LNHDA and CDR2 SQIVND are derived from the germline V gene (reference sequence). The germline V and J ends show losses of 3 bases and 2 bases respectively, and no gene match explains 5 bases of the junction. This entry belongs to a study of blood T cell repertoires in COVID-19 (dated by TCRdb to about 2020). About the investigation overall: Collaborator samples came from the United States, Italy and Spain and covered acute and convalescent phases of COVID-19. The prospective study material was composed of cDNA or gDNA derived from T cells, B-cell-depleted T cells, or PBMCs. Subjects who had been exposed to COVID-19, were actively infected with it, or had recovered from it provided the deeply sampled blood TCRbeta repertoires that made up the dataset. The repertoires were released in a freely available public database meant as a resource for research on the immune response to SARS-CoV-2. The samples were drawn from the first 160 participants of the ongoing ImmuneRACE study and from 950 to 1,500 subjects provided by 6 global collaborators. The sample metadata nearly always contained a de-identified subject ID, COVID-19 status, age in years and sex. Where available, HLA class I and class II types were obtained from metadata supplied by the sample provider rather than from assay-based typing.

TCRbeta CDR3 regions were amplified from genomic DNA by means of the immunoSEQ Assay, a bias-controlled multiplex PCR. In the paper's pipeline: Within the assay, amplification of reference gene primers was used to estimate how many nucleated cells each sample contained. To quantify the absolute abundance of each unique TCRbeta CDR3 rearrangement, sequence reads were collapsed and filtered. For each sample, productive Simpson clonality was calculated as the square root of Simpson's diversity index across productive rearrangements. TCRdb obtained this table from immuneACCESS and retained in-frame rearrangements with V and J assigned. These tables miss some clones; where compared with another copy, unresolved V genes account for less than half of the shortfall, and the remainder is unexplained. The V and J calls and the clone size are those of that table, but D and trimming were determined from the DNA. This sample gives 40,000 or so clones in total; 80% to 90% of them show up just once. About a tenth of the sample goes to the ten largest clones.

What the work shows at the level of the full study, not this receptor alone: The quantity of clinical and demographic metadata differed by source and by participant and was supplied without curation.

Whole blood was collected in K2EDTA tubes by collaborating institutions according to the institutions' own protocols. For TCRbeta analysis, collaborators shipped samples in one of three forms: frozen whole blood, isolated PBMCs, or DNA extracted from either of those sample types. Sequencing used peripheral blood. The sequence links TRBV19 to TRBJ2-3; 7 central nucleotides agree with TRBD2. The origin of this receptor is a man between 60 and 75 years old in a cohort sampled during active COVID-19. This receptor has the CDR3 CASSMAGVDTDTQYF. The sequence in DNA is TGTGCCAGTAGTATGGCGGGGGTGGACACAGATACGCAGTATTTT.